The clone carrying this T cell receptor beta chain has at least ten counts. What it binds is unknown. Looked up from germline, CDR1 is SGHRS and CDR2 is YFSETQ. V lost 4 bases and J lost 1; bases outside the gene matches: 5. The CDR3 extends over 15 amino acids. The record originates from a study of human T cells and chemical hapten exposure. Whole-study context: TCR yield per sample varied, mainly due to pooled library volumes. Points from the study as a whole: Controls formed significantly fewer large CDR3 similarity clusters than expanded TCRs did. PT1 expanded TCR counts and patch test score were linked, and their correlation was positive.

Time point of the sample: patch test 1, 2 weeks after DPC sensitization. As for treatment: therapeutic diphenylcyclopropenone sensitization with weekly scalp DPC. Unfractionated whole blood served as the source for total RNA extraction. MiXCR was run by TCRdb on the RACE reads, yielding one entry per CDR3 protein. The profile covers approximately 400,000 distinct CDR3 sequences, with approximately 5.1% appearing a single time and around 2% taken by the ten largest. The origin of this receptor is a woman in her 50s with alopecia areata. Some clones in this sample may be carry-over from other donors' samples. The gene calls are TRBV5-1 and TRBJ2-5; 9 bases are shared with TRBD1. Sequencing used whole blood, obtained in connection with sensitization to the hapten diphenylcyclopropenone (DPC). CDR3 nucleotides: TGCGCCAGCAGCAGGGGACAGGGTTCCCAAGAGACCCAGTACTTC. It yields the protein CASSRGQGSQETQYF.